These T cell receptor beta chains were read from a single sample in a study of blood T cell repertoires in COVID-19. Method: immunoSEQ multiplex PCR; TCRdb's copy keeps in-frame clones and lacks some. The table shows 150,000 to 200,000 clones, with roughly 84% occurring only once. Sequencing was carried out using peripheral blood. These TCRs come from a woman older than 75 with acute or convalescent COVID-19. The conserved cysteine and the conserved F or W are not part of the CDR3 here.

v_call cdr3_aa
TRBV11-2 ASSVSGTMSSYEQY
TRBV3-1/TRBV3-2 ASSLGGSGELF
TRBV5-1 ASSLEGGLLNYGYT
TRBV7-2 ASRPGQITGELF
TRBV24-1 ATRPPWGGPAGYT
TRBV19 ASSRTSGPPYNEQF
TRBV9 ASSAGTSGYEQY
TRBV15 ATSRELAALETQY
TRBV7-9 ASSGSREQY
TRBV2 ASSDRDPPGLRELF
TRBV7-2 ASSYGRPDTQY
TRBV12-3/TRBV12-4 ASSPVAGGEQF
TRBV7-2 ASSPPGGNHGYT
TRBV4-1 ASSQGGGFNYGYT
TRBV3-1/TRBV3-2 ASSLRRSYEQY
TRBV18 ASSKGILTVNTEAF
TRBV5-1 ASFRDRGLGTDTQY
TRBV5-4 ASSTRWKGAPNTEAF
TRBV4-3 ASSRERNSPLH
TRBV5-1 ASSWGPGGNTEAF
TRBV5-1 ASSSEGSPGANVLT
TRBV27 ASSLFWTGVGANVLT
TRBV12-5 ASGSGLASYNEQF
TRBV12-3/TRBV12-4 ASSWSNSPLH
TRBV9 ASSVLDRAYEQY
TRBV20-1 SVTVRGTQY
TRBV7-8 ASSLEPGSNTGELF
TRBV2 ASTGTGAETQY
TRBV5-1 ASSLTVAKYEQY
TRBV6-6 ASTRTGELF
TRBV11-2 ASSLTGDEQY
TRBV6-2/TRBV6-3 ASSYPGAGTRGYT
TRBV5-6 ASSYLGHEQF
TRBV18 ASSPRGGSDSADTQY
TRBV19 ASTRGTTNEKLF
TRBV7-9 ASSLAGTANYGYT
TRBV7-2 ASTSSSGAYNEQF
TRBV7-9 ASILGGVDTEAF
TRBV6-5 ASERGYGYT
TRBV18 ASSPGLGETQY
TRBV6-5 ASSPGEGQPQH
TRBV9 ASSVGSSGAEQF
TRBV19 ASKRGTLTATNEKLF
TRBV2 ASSGGGRGTYEQY
TRBV3-1/TRBV3-2 ASSPYGTGDSSYT
TRBV5-8 ASSLRDRVGTEAF